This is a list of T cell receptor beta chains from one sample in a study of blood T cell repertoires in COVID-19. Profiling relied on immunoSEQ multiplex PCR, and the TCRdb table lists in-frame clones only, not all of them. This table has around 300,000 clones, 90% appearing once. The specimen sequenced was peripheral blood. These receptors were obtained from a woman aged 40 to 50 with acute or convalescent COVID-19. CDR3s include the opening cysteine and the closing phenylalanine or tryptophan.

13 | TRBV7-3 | CASSLQENTEAFF
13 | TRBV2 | CASSNILTGSLHF
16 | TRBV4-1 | CASSQPRTGGNYGYTF
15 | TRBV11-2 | CASSLLYRSYNEQFF
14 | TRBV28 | CASTGGSSVTEAFF
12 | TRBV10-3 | CAITGMGNTIYF
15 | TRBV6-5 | CASGPAGRSYNEQFF
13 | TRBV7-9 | CASSLGGGAYDTF
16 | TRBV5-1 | CASTLEGGASYNEQFF
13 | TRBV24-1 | CATSGITGTEAFF